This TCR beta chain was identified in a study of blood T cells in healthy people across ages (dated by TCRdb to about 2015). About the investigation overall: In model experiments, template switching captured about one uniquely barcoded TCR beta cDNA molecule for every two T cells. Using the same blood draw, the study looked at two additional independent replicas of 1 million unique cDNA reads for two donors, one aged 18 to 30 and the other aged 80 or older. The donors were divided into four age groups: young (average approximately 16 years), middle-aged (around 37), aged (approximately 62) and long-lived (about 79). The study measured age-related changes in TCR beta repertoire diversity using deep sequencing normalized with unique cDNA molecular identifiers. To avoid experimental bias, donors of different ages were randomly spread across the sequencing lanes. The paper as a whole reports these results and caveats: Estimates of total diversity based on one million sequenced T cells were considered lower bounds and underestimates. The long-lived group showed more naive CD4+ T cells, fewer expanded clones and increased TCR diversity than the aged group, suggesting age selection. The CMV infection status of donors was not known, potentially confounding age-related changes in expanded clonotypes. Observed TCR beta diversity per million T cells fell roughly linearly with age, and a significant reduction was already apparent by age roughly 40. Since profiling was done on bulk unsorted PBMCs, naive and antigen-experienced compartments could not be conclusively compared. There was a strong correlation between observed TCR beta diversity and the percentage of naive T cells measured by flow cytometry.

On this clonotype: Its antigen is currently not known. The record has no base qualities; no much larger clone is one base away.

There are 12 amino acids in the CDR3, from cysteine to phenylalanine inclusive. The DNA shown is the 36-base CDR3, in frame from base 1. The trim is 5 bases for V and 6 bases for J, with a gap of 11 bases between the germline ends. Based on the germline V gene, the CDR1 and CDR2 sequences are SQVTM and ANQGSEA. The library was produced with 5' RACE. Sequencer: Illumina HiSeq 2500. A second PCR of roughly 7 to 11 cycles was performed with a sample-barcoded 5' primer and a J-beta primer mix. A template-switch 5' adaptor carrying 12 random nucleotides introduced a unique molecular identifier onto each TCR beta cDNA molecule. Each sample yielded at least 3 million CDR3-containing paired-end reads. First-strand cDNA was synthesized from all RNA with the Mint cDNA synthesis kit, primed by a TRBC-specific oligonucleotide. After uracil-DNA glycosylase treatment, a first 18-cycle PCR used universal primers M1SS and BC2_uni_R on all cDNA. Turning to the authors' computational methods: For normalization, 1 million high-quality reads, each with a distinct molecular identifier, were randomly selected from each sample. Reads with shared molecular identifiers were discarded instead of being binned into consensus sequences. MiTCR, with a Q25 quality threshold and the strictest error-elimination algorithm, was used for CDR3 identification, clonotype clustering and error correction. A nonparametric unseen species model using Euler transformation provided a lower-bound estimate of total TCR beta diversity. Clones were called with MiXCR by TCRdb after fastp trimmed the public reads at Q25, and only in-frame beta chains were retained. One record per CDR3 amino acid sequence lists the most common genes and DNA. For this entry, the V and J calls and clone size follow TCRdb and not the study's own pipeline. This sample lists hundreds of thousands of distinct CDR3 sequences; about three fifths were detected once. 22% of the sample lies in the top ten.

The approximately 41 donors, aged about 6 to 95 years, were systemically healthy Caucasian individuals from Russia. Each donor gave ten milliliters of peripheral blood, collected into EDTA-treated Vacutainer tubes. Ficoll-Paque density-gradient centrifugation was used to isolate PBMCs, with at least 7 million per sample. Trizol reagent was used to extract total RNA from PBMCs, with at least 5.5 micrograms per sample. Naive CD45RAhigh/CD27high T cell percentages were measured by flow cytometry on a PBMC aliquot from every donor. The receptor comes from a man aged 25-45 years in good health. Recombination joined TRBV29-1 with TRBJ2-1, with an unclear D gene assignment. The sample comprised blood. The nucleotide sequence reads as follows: TGCAGCGTTTCCCCTGTGTCCAATGAGCAGTTCTTC. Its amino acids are CSVSPVSNEQFF.